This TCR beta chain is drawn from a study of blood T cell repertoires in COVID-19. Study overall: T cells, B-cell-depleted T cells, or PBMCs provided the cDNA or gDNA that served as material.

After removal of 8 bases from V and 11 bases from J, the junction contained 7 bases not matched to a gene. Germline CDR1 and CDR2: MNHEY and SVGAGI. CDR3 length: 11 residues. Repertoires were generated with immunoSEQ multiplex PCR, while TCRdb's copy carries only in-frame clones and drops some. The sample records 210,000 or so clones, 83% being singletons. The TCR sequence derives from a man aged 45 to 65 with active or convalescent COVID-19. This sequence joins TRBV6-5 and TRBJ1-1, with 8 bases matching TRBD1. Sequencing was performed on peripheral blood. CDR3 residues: CASGPNRGAFF. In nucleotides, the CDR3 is TGTGCCAGCGGACCCAACAGGGGGGCTTTCTTT.